This is a list of T cell receptor beta chains from one sample in a study of blood T cell repertoires in COVID-19. Profiling relied on immunoSEQ multiplex PCR, and the TCRdb table lists in-frame clones only, not all of them. The table shows fewer than 250,000 clones, with 82% occurring only once. Sequencing was carried out using peripheral blood. The source of these receptors is a woman aged 60 to 75 with COVID-19, enrolled during active disease. CDR3s include the opening cysteine and the closing phenylalanine or tryptophan. Fields, in order: J gene, clone size, D gene, V gene, CDR3 protein, CDR3 DNA. The D gene is left open where the match is weak. A clone size is listed for some rows: how often the clone was seen (once, few, many), or a class if it is expanded.

>TRBJ2-1|few|.|TRBV7-2
CASSPQAGLTYNEQFF
TGTGCCAGCAGCCCTCAAGCGGGCCTTACTTACAATGAGCAGTTCTTC
>TRBJ1-5|few|.|TRBV28
CASSLRIQGQPQHF
TGTGCCAGCAGTTTAAGGATTCAGGGTCAGCCCCAGCATTTT
>TRBJ2-7|.|TRBD2|TRBV19
CASSPVGGRAYEQYF
TGTGCCAGTAGCCCGGTTGGAGGGAGGGCCTACGAGCAGTACTTC
>TRBJ2-3|.|.|TRBV2
CASSAQGTTDTQYF
TGTGCCAGCAGTGCTCAGGGCACCACAGATACGCAGTATTTT
>TRBJ1-2|.|.|TRBV3-1/TRBV3-2
CASSHTEGYTF
TGTGCCAGCAGCCACACAGAGGGCTACACCTTC
>TRBJ1-5|.|.|TRBV9
CASSVSGQYQPQHF
TGTGCCAGCAGCGTATCCGGACAATATCAGCCCCAGCATTTT
>TRBJ1-4|few|TRBD1|TRBV19
CASSADRGGEKLFF
TGTGCCAGTAGTGCCGACAGGGGAGGGGAAAAACTGTTTTTT
>TRBJ2-3|few|TRBD1|TRBV25-1
CASSDRAYTDTQYF
TGTGCCAGCAGCGACAGGGCATACACAGATACGCAGTATTTT
>TRBJ1-2|.|TRBD1|TRBV28
CASGQGDYGYTF
TGTGCGTCGGGGCAGGGGGATTATGGCTACACCTTC
>TRBJ2-3|.|.|TRBV7-2
CASSSQRASTDTQYF
TGTGCCAGCAGCTCCCAGCGGGCTAGCACAGATACGCAGTATTTT
>TRBJ1-2|.|TRBD1|TRBV7-8
CASSASPTQGVYGYTF
TGTGCCAGCAGCGCTTCCCCCACTCAGGGGGTCTATGGCTACACCTTC
>TRBJ1-2|few|.|TRBV5-5
CASTNTGILYGYTF
TGTGCCAGCACCAATACAGGGATCCTCTATGGCTACACCTTC
>TRBJ2-2|.|.|TRBV7-9
CASSLVSGNGELFF
TGTGCCAGCAGCTTGGTGTCGGGGAACGGGGAGCTGTTTTTT
>TRBJ2-2|.|.|TRBV18
CASSQIPGDTGELFF
TGTGCCAGCTCACAAATACCAGGGGACACCGGGGAGCTGTTTTTT
>TRBJ1-1|.|TRBD1|TRBV5-1
CASSLERTGGPGDEAFF
TGCGCCAGCAGCTTGGAAAGGACAGGGGGCCCCGGGGATGAAGCTTTCTTT
>TRBJ1-6|.|.|TRBV27
CASSLYPLGDRAYNSPLHF
TGTGCCAGCAGTTTATATCCCCTCGGGGATCGAGCTTATAATTCACCCCTCCACTTT
>TRBJ1-3|.|.|TRBV9
CASSVEPGVMNTIYF
TGTGCCAGCAGCGTAGAGCCCGGGGTGATGAACACCATATATTTT
>TRBJ2-1|.|.|TRBV3-1/TRBV3-2
CASSQDHSGREQFF
TGTGCCAGCAGCCAAGATCATAGTGGGAGGGAGCAGTTCTTC
>TRBJ1-2|.|.|TRBV5-1
CASSLGTLENGYYGYTF
TGCGCCAGCAGCCTGGGGACACTTGAAAACGGGTACTATGGCTACACCTTC
>TRBJ1-2|.|.|TRBV2
CASSVEDFYGYTF
TGTGCCAGCAGTGTTGAGGATTTCTATGGCTACACCTTC
>TRBJ2-6|.|TRBD1|TRBV5-5
CASSSRDRGLASGANVLTF
TGTGCCAGCAGCTCCCGGGACAGGGGGCTAGCCTCTGGGGCCAACGTCCTGACTTTC
>TRBJ1-2|.|.|TRBV27
CASSPYLGPIIYGYTF
TGTGCCAGCAGCCCTTACCTTGGGCCGATTATCTATGGCTACACCTTC
>TRBJ2-1|.|TRBD2|TRBV7-2
CASSARRTSGSLVEQFF
TGTGCCAGCAGCGCAAGAAGGACTAGCGGGAGTCTGGTTGAGCAGTTCTTC
>TRBJ1-3|.|.|TRBV5-1
CASSSAGSPSGNTIYF
TGCGCCAGCAGCTCCGCCGGGTCCCCTTCTGGAAACACCATATATTTT
>TRBJ1-2|.|TRBD1|TRBV29-1
CSVAQGPNYGYTF
TGCAGCGTTGCACAGGGGCCAAACTATGGCTACACCTTC